What follows are 25 T cell receptor beta chains derived from one specimen sequenced in a study of blood T cells in healthy people across ages. With a J-beta primer mix and a sample-barcoded 5' primer, a second PCR ran about 7 to 12 cycles. TCRdb reanalysed the 5' RACE reads using MiXCR and keeps one entry per CDR3 protein. The sample lists roughly 650,000 distinct CDR3 sequences, roughly 30% occurring once. Material: blood. The receptors here all came from a woman older than 75 in good health.

This clonotype was seen at least ten times. The chain links TRBV5-8 to TRBJ2-5, with 9 bases that match TRBD1. The CDR3 has 15 amino acids. The germline V gene has CDR1 SGHTS and CDR2 YDEGEE. V lost 1 base and J lost 3; bases outside the gene matches: 4. The CDR3 coding sequence is TGTGCCAGCAGCTTGAGGACAGGGGCGAAAGAGACCCAGTACTTC. It encodes CASSLRTGAKETQYF.

This clonotype was recorded at least ten times. The genes are TRBV28 and TRBJ1-5; possible D gene TRBD1, 5 bases. Germline V gene sequence: CDR1 MDHEN, CDR2 SYDVKM. The CDR3 runs to 15 residues. V shed 4 bases and J shed 3 bases, with 13 bases lying between them. CDR3 sequence reads: CASSSPSGTNQPQHF. Here the CDR3 DNA reads TGTGCCAGCAGTTCCCCCAGCGGGACCAATCAGCCCCAGCATTTT.

This chain links TRBV10-3 with TRBJ2-7; D unresolved. V gave up 4 bases and J gave up 1 base, with 14 bases separating them. This CDR3 is 15 amino acids long. The germline CDR1 and CDR2 sequences are ENHRY and SYGVKD. The CDR3 loop is CAISALESGSYEQYF. Here the CDR3 DNA reads TGTGCCATCAGTGCGCTCGAATCAGGTTCCTACGAGCAGTACTTC.

The chain couples TRBV29-1 to TRBJ2-5; no clear D. The CDR3 extends over 12 amino acids. V dropped 1 base and J dropped 5 bases, with 8 bases sitting between them. Germline lookup yields CDR1 SQVTM and CDR2 ANQGSEA. The CDR3 sequence: CSVEGDWETQYF. DNA of the CDR3: TGCAGCGTTGAAGGGGATTGGGAGACCCAGTACTTC.

This clonotype turned up a few times. The chain uses TRBV5-1 and TRBJ1-1, with D unresolved. CDR1 SGHRS and CDR2 YFSETQ come from the germline V gene. The CDR3 sequence is 12 residues long. Trimming shortened V by 5 bases and J by 3 bases, and 8 bases separated the two germline ends. Written as DNA, the CDR3 is TGCGCCAGCAGTTCAGGATACACTGAAGCTTTCTTT. It specifies CASSSGYTEAFF.

This sequence joins TRBV7-6 and TRBJ1-3; D not certain. V lost 0 bases, J lost 0 bases, and 9 bases lay in between. There are 16 residues in the CDR3. CDR1 SGHVS and CDR2 FNYEAQ come from the germline V gene. CDR3 protein: CASSLARSSSGNTIYF. Here the CDR3 DNA reads TGTGCCAGCAGCTTAGCGAGAAGCAGCTCTGGAAACACCATATATTTT.

V usage is TRBV13 and J usage is TRBJ1-1, with 7 positions matching TRBD1. The CDR3 loop spans 16 amino acids. Trimming took 5 bases from V and 1 from J; bases not matched to a gene: 10. Germline values: CDR1 PRHDT, CDR2 FYEKMQ (reference sequence). The CDR3 reads CASSPQGQLTNTEAFF. CDR3 in DNA: TGTGCCAGCAGCCCGCAGGGACAGCTGACGAACACTGAAGCTTTCTTT. The complete variable domain, with remaining parts taken from reference TRBV13 and TRBJ1-1, reads AAGVIQSPRHLIKEKRETATLKCYPIPRHDTVYWYQQGPGQDPQFLISFYEKMQSDKGSIPDRFSAQQFSDYHSELNMSSLELGDSALYFCASSPQGQLTNTEAFFGQGTRLTVV.

There are a few counts of this clonotype. The rearrangement joins TRBV19 to TRBJ2-4; D possibly corresponds to TRBD2 (6 bases). Trimming pared 5 bases from V and 13 bases from J, leaving 21 bases between. CDR1 is LNHDA, CDR2 SQIVND, per germline (reference sequence). CDR3 length: 14 amino acids. The chain's CDR3 is CASSSRDPHREQYF. In DNA form, the CDR3 reads TGTGCCAGTAGTTCCCGGGACCCCCACCGGGAGCAGTACTTC.

This clonotype has at least ten counts. The chain uses TRBV7-2 and TRBJ2-5, with 10 bases lining up with TRBD2. This CDR3 contains 17 residues. From germline, CDR1 is SGHTA and CDR2 FQGNSA. J gave up 4 bases and V 5 bases, and 13 bases lay outside the gene matches. This CDR3 is CASSIRLAGARGETQYF. The CDR3 nucleotides read TGTGCCAGCAGCATCCGTCTAGCGGGGGCAAGGGGAGAGACCCAGTACTTC.

Remarks on this clonotype: Because it lacks the conserved phenylalanine or tryptophan at the end, this CDR3 is likely a read error. The chain has TRBV11-2 and TRBJ2-1, with TRBD2 matching over 7 bases. Germline loops: CDR1 SGHAT, CDR2 FQNNGV. CDR3 length: 18 amino acids. V shed 6 bases, J shed 4 bases, and the junction held 18 bases outside the gene matches. The CDR3 nucleotides are TGTGCCAGCAGTTCTCAGGGCGGGGGTCTAACTATTTACAATGAGCAGTTCATC. It is translated as CASSSQGGGLTIYNEQFI.

About this clonotype: A read error is possible here, since a much larger clone lies one base away. V usage is TRBV6-2 or TRBV6-3 and J usage is TRBJ2-7; 10 bases are shared with TRBD2. The germline CDR1 and CDR2 sequences are MNHEY and SVGEGT. CDR3 length equals 16 residues. V dropped 5 bases and J dropped 7; count of bases not matched to a gene: 14. CDR3 sequence reads: CASSTGSGGSYNEQYF. CDR3 DNA sequence: TGTGCCAGCAGTACAGGTAGCGGGGGGTCCTACAATGAGCAGTACTTC.

The table lists this clonotype with a count of one. The rearrangement uses TRBV7-2 and TRBJ1-2; D not certain. The CDR3 sequence is 14 residues long. Trimming took off 5 bases at V and 4 bases at J, with 14 bases between the two ends. Germline CDR1 and CDR2: SGHTA and FQGNSA. The CDR3 here is CASSPIRASYGYTF. Written as DNA, the CDR3 is TGTGCCAGCAGCCCAATCCGGGCCAGCTATGGCTACACCTTC.

This clonotype was counted a few times. This may be a read error: a much more frequent sequence differs by one nucleotide. The chain combines TRBV10-3 with TRBJ2-5; the match to TRBD1 covers 10 bases. This CDR3 has 14 amino acids. J lost 13 bases, V lost 0 bases, and 8 bases had no gene match. Germline V gene lookup returns CDR1 ENHRY and CDR2 SYGVKD. The CDR3 DNA sequence: TGTGCCATCAGTGAGTCCGGGACAGGGGACGAGCGGTACTTC. It encodes CAISESGTGDERYF.

This clonotype showed up many times. The chain has TRBV11-3 and TRBJ2-1; D unresolved. Trimming cost V 3 bases and J 0 bases, with 12 bases left between them. This CDR3 comprises 16 residues. The germline gives CDR1 SGHNT, CDR2 YENEEA. This CDR3 reads CASSFGKGSSYNEQFF. The CDR3 DNA is TGTGCCAGCAGCTTTGGTAAGGGCAGCTCCTACAATGAGCAGTTCTTC.

There are many counts of this clonotype. This chain uses TRBV2 with TRBJ1-1; TRBD1 agrees at 8 bases. Germline-derived CDR1 and CDR2 are SNHLY and FYNNEI. The CDR3 contains 14 residues. J gave up 1 base and V 8 bases, and 6 bases lay outside the gene matches. The CDR3 is CASALQGGNTEAFF. In nucleotides, the CDR3 is TGTGCCAGCGCATTACAGGGGGGGAACACTGAAGCTTTCTTT.

The V gene is TRBV9, the J gene TRBJ2-7; 7 bases match TRBD2. The junction had 8 bases not matched to a gene; V was cut back by 0 bases and J by 2 bases. In germline, CDR1 is SGDLS, CDR2 YYNGEE. The CDR3 sequence is 16 residues long. In DNA, the CDR3 is TGTGCCAGCAGCGTAGGAGCTAGCGGATTCCCCTACGAGCAGTACTTC. Translating it yields CASSVGASGFPYEQYF.

Comment on this clonotype: A much larger clone lies one base from this, so it may be a read error. V usage is TRBV29-1 and J usage is TRBJ2-5; TRBD2 is a possible D gene (5 bases). CDR1 is SQVTM and CDR2 is ANQGSEA in the germline V gene. V was cut by 6 bases and J by 11 bases, with 28 bases left in between. The CDR3 covers 15 residues. The CDR3 DNA follows: TGCAGCGTAGACGAAAAAGAGGGTTCCTACAATGAGCAGTACTTC. It translates to CSVDEKEGSYNEQYF.

This clonotype occurred many times. At one of its ends the junction is not consistent with the germline gene, which may arise from a read error. This chain uses TRBV5-6 with TRBJ2-5; TRBD1 matches at 7 bases. The CDR3 has 14 residues. Looked up from germline, CDR1 is SGHDT and CDR2 is YYEEEE. The CDR3 DNA reads TGCGCCAGCAGCCTGTGGGACAGCCAAGAGACCCAGTACTTC. As protein: CASSLWDSQETQYF.

In the case of this clonotype: A much larger clone lies a single base off, so this may be a read error. This chain links TRBV11-2 with TRBJ2-1; maybe TRBD1 (7 bases). The CDR3 runs 12 residues. Germline CDR1 is SGHAT and CDR2 is FQNNGV. CDR3 sequence: CTSSQGGYEQFF. For the CDR3, the DNA is TGTACCAGCAGCCAGGGGGGCTACGAGCAGTTCTTC.

The CDR3 loop is CSARESRASPLHF. CDR3 coding DNA: TGCAGTGCTAGAGAGTCCAGGGCTTCACCCCTCCACTTT. The genes are TRBV20-1 and TRBJ1-6, with D possibly being TRBD1 (5 bases). The CDR3 has 13 amino acids. V was shortened by 0 bases and J by 9 bases, with 9 bases between the two germline ends. CDR1 and CDR2 from the germline V gene are DFQATT and SNEGSKA (reference sequence).

On this clonotype itself: The conserved final phenylalanine or tryptophan is absent from the CDR3, which likely points to a read error. The chain employs TRBV19 and TRBJ2-1; D perhaps matches TRBD1 (6 bases). V dropped 4 bases and J dropped 5 bases, with 15 bases sitting between them. Germline V gene data show CDR1 as LNHDA and CDR2 as SQIVND (reference sequence). This CDR3 has 15 amino acids. CDR3 in amino acids: CASSTNRAMNNEQFV. CDR3 coding DNA: TGTGCCAGTAGTACGAACAGGGCCATGAACAATGAGCAGTTCGTC.

V gene TRBV4-2 combines with J gene TRBJ2-1, with TRBD2 identical over 8 bases. This CDR3 is built from 21 residues. Unmatched junction bases numbered 18, after V lost 0 bases and J lost 2 bases. Germline V gene sequence: CDR1 LGHNA, CDR2 YNFKEQ. CDR3 loop: CASSQDGWVAGTSGPYNEQFF. The CDR3 coding sequence is TGTGCCAGCAGCCAAGATGGGTGGGTAGCGGGGACCTCAGGCCCCTACAATGAGCAGTTCTTC.

This clonotype was detected ten times or more. V gene TRBV20-1 combines with J gene TRBJ2-5; D gene uncertain. V lost 6 bases and J lost 4, with 15 bases in between. CDR1 is DFQATT, CDR2 SNEGSKA, per germline (reference sequence). The CDR3 consists of 13 residues. CDR3 sequence reads: CSAPLDQRETQYF. The DNA for the CDR3 is TGCAGTGCCCCTTTAGACCAGCGAGAGACCCAGTACTTC.

This clonotype was found a few times. The chain is built from TRBV5-6 and TRBJ2-2, with 7 bases lining up with TRBD2. The J segment lost 2 bases and the V segment lost 3 bases, leaving 4 bases of the junction unmatched. The CDR3 consists of 15 residues. From germline, CDR1 is SGHDT and CDR2 YYEEEE. The CDR3 bases are TGTGCCAGCAGCTGGGGGACTACCAACACCGGGGAGCTGTTTTTT. Translated: CASSWGTTNTGELFF.

The table lists this clonotype with many counts. The chain uses TRBV2 and TRBJ2-4; 14 nucleotides agree with TRBD2. CDR1 and CDR2 from the germline V gene are SNHLY and FYNNEI. The trim removed 6 bases at V and 0 bases at J, leaving 16 bases unmatched. The length of the CDR3 is 21 residues. The CDR3 spells CASRRLAGGGGLTLAKNIQYF. CDR3 coding DNA: TGTGCCAGCAGGAGACTAGCGGGGGGGGGCGGGCTGACGCTAGCCAAAAACATTCAGTACTTC. Using reference TRBV2 and TRBJ2-4 for the parts outside the CDR3, the full variable domain is EPEVTQTPSHQVTQMGQEVILRCVPISNHLYFYWYRQILGQKVEFLVSFYNNEISEKSEIFDDQFSVERPDGSNFTLKIRSTKLEDSAMYFCASRRLAGGGGLTLAKNIQYFGAGTRLSVL.